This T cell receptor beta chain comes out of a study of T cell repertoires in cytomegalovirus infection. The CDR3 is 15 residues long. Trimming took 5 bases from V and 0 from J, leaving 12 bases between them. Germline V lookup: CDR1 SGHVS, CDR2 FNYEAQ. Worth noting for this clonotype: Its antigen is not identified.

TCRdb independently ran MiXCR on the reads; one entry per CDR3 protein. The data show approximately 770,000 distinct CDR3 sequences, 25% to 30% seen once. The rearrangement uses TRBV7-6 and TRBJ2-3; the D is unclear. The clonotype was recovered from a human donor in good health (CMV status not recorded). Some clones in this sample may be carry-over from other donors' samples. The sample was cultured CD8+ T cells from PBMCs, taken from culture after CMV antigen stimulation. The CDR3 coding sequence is TGTGCCAGCAGCCCCAAGGACCGCAGCACAGATACGCAGTATTTT. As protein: CASSPKDRSTDTQYF. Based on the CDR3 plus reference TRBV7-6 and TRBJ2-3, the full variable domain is GAGVSQSPRYKVTKRGQDVALRCDPISGHVSLYWYRQALGQGPEFLTYFNYEAQQDKSGLPNDRFSAERPEGSISTLTIQRTEQRDSAMYRCASSPKDRSTDTQYFGPGTRLTVL.